This T cell receptor (beta chain) was recovered during a study of T cells in Graves' hyperthyroidism and ophthalmopathy. Study details: Peripheral blood draws took place at initial diagnosis, ahead of any treatment. Notes on the study in general: By a 13 V-J model, ophthalmopathy was set apart from stable hyperthyroidism.

Of note for this clonotype: Its cognate antigen is unknown.

Trimming removed 7 bases from V and 5 bases from J, with 14 bases in between. The CDR3 runs to 13 residues. CDR1 and CDR2 (germline): LNHDA, SQIVND (reference sequence). Those with hyperthyroidism were 18 to 65 years old, newly diagnosed, and ill for under 2 months. Uncontrolled infection, other autoimmune disease, pregnancy or lactation disqualified patients from enrolment. TCR beta CDR3 regions were amplified from RNA transcripts. HTBI primers were the set used in a first-round RT-PCR of the TCR CDR3. MiXCR, applied by TCRdb to the multiplex PCR reads, yields one record per CDR3 protein. The repertoire holds nearly 750,000 distinct CDR3 sequences, with about 35% as singletons.

The clonotype originates from a woman aged 40 to 55 with Graves' hyperthyroidism. The sequencing input was blood. The chain couples TRBV19 to TRBJ2-5; perhaps TRBD2 as D (5 bases). CDR3 in DNA: TGTGCCAGTACCCGCGGGCCCAGGGAGACCCAGTACTTC. Translating gives CASTRGPRETQYF.